Each of the 30 T cell receptor beta chains below was sequenced from the same sample in a study of T cell repertoires in cytomegalovirus infection. TCRdb fed the reads into MiXCR, producing one record per CDR3 protein. The table includes approximately 300,000 distinct CDR3 sequences, around 25% detected once. Their cognate antigens are unknown. This specimen was cultured PBMCs, taken from culture after CMV antigen stimulation. Receptor source: a human donor in good health (CMV status not recorded). Some clones in this sample may be carry-over from other donors' samples.

The table lists this clonotype with a few counts. The V and J genes are TRBV11-3 and TRBJ1-1; D remains ambiguous. V was cut by 5 bases and J by 0 bases, with 19 bases left in between. The CDR3 consists of 17 residues. The germline CDR1 and CDR2 sequences are SGHNT and YENEEA. CDR3 coding DNA: TGTGCCAGCAGCCCGGGCCTCGGGGAGATAATGAACACTGAAGCTTTCTTT. This gives the protein CASSPGLGEIMNTEAFF.

The gene calls are TRBV24-1 and TRBJ2-3, with D hard to call. Germline CDR1 reads KGHDR; CDR2 reads SFDVKD. V lost 3 bases to trimming and J lost 8 bases, with 8 bases between them. The CDR3 contains 12 residues. Written as DNA, the CDR3 is TGTGCCACCAGTGATAACGGCTTTACGCAGTATTTT. Its protein is CATSDNGFTQYF.

This clonotype was detected a few times. The CDR3 protein is CASSPRLGRELGEQFF. DNA of the CDR3: TGTGCCAGCAGCCCCCGTTTGGGGCGGGAGCTAGGTGAGCAGTTCTTC. This chain joins TRBV7-2 and TRBJ2-1; the match to TRBD2 covers 7 bases. Per the germline V gene, CDR1 is SGHTA and CDR2 is FQGNSA. V lost 5 bases and J lost 9; bases outside the gene matches: 16. The CDR3 has 16 amino acids.

This clonotype was seen more than once but under ten times. V gene TRBV7-9 combines with J gene TRBJ1-1; D gene unclear. This CDR3 has 13 amino acids. In germline, CDR1 is SEHNR, CDR2 FQNEAQ (reference sequence). V dropped 6 bases and J dropped 6 bases, with 14 bases sitting between them. CDR3: CASRSGFGSEAFF. The DNA for the CDR3 is TGTGCCAGCAGATCCGGTTTCGGGTCTGAAGCTTTCTTT.

The rearrangement uses TRBV5-1 and TRBJ2-2; D may be TRBD1 (6 bases). The CDR3 is made up of 15 amino acids. Germline assignment: CDR1 SGHRS and CDR2 YFSETQ. V was cut by 6 bases and J by 2 bases, with 14 bases left in between. The CDR3 DNA is TGCGCCAGCACCCCGGGACACGGAAACACCGGGGAGCTGTTTTTT. It translates to CASTPGHGNTGELFF. Based on the CDR3 plus reference TRBV5-1 and TRBJ2-2, the full variable domain is KAGVTQTPRYLIKTRGQQVTLSCSPISGHRSVSWYQQTPGQGLQFLFEYFSETQRNKGNFPGRFSGRQFSNSRSEMNVSTLELGDSALYLCASTPGHGNTGELFFGEGSRLTVL.

This chain links TRBV7-2 with TRBJ1-2; D uncertain. The CDR3 extends over 17 amino acids. CDR1 is SGHTA, CDR2 FQGNSA, per germline. V was trimmed by 1 base and J by 4 bases, leaving 19 bases between them. Written as DNA, the CDR3 is TGTGCCAGCAGCTTAGGTTTTATCCGGGAATTACGCTATGGCTACACCTTC. Translating it yields CASSLGFIRELRYGYTF.

This clonotype was picked up a small number of times. In DNA form, the CDR3 reads TGTGCCAGCAGCCAGGGAGGGGCGGCTAATGAAAAACTGTTTTTT. This sequence encodes CASSQGGAANEKLFF. The gene calls are TRBV3-1 and TRBJ1-4, with D possibly being TRBD1 (5 bases). The CDR3 spans 15 residues. Per the germline V gene, CDR1 is LGHDT and CDR2 is YNNKEL (reference sequence). V was clipped by 3 bases and J by 3 bases, with 11 bases between them.

This clonotype has more than one count but fewer than ten. The chain couples TRBV4-1 to TRBJ1-2; D unresolved. Germline CDR1 and CDR2: MGHRA and YSYEKL. The CDR3 spans 13 residues. V lost 0 bases to trimming and J lost 8 bases, with 10 bases between them. The CDR3 loop reads CASSQDLGMGYTF. The CDR3 nucleotides are TGCGCCAGCAGCCAAGACCTGGGGATGGGCTACACCTTC.

This clonotype was counted a few times. This chain uses TRBV19 with TRBJ2-7; 8 bases are a match to TRBD1. The CDR3 is 14 residues long. V lost 5 bases and J lost 0; bases outside the gene matches: 3. CDR1 is LNHDA and CDR2 is SQIVND in the germline V gene (reference sequence). DNA of the CDR3: TGTGCCAGTAGTCCAGGGGGCTTCTCCTACGAGCAGTACTTC. Amino acid sequence: CASSPGGFSYEQYF.

The table lists this clonotype with many counts. CDR3 amino acids: CASSAGTQRGTDTQYF. The DNA of the CDR3 is TGTGCCAGCAGTGCCGGGACCCAGCGGGGCACAGATACGCAGTATTTT. The rearrangement uses TRBV6-1 and TRBJ2-3; D may be TRBD2 (6 bases). V was clipped by 4 bases and J by 1 base, with 15 bases between them. Germline V gives CDR1 MNHNS, CDR2 SASEGT. The CDR3 loop spans 16 amino acids.

This clonotype was counted between two and nine times. The chain has TRBV27 and TRBJ1-4, with D tentatively TRBD1 (5 bases). Trimming removed 5 bases at V and 7 bases at J, with 14 bases between. The CDR3 extends over 14 amino acids. Looked up from germline, CDR1 is MNHEY and CDR2 is SMNVEV (reference sequence). For the CDR3, the DNA is TGTGCCAGCAGTAGGGACGCGGGAGCTGAAAAACTGTTTTTT. It yields the protein CASSRDAGAEKLFF.

At least ten counts were recorded for this clonotype. The chain recombines TRBV18 with TRBJ2-3; TRBD2 aligns across 9 bases. The length of the CDR3 is 18 residues. Germline CDR1 reads KGHSH; CDR2 reads LQKENI. V shed 3 bases, J shed 2 bases, and the junction held 12 bases outside the gene matches. CDR3 nucleotide sequence: TGTGCCAGCTCACCGCCCGGACTTAGCGGGAGTAACACAGATACGCAGTATTTT. Protein sequence: CASSPPGLSGSNTDTQYF.

The CDR3 DNA follows: TGTGCCAGCAGATTTGAGGGGGCACCCTTGGATGAGCAGTTCTTC. Encoded protein: CASRFEGAPLDEQFF. J is TRBJ2-1 and V is TRBV7-3; 7 positions agree with TRBD1. The CDR3 has 15 amino acids. Germline values: CDR1 SGHTA, CDR2 FQGTGA. V lost 6 bases, J lost 8 bases, and 13 bases stayed unmatched.

This clonotype was seen a handful of times. The rearrangement joins TRBV6-6 to TRBJ2-1, with D uncertain. The germline CDR1 and CDR2 sequences are MNHNY and SVGAGI (reference sequence). The CDR3 extends over 15 amino acids. Trimming shortened V by 6 bases and J by 2 bases, and 14 bases separated the two germline ends. The CDR3 sequence: CASSRLLTAYNEQFF. The CDR3 nucleotides are TGTGCCAGCAGCCGACTTCTCACAGCCTACAATGAGCAGTTCTTC.

This clonotype was seen more than once but under ten times. This sequence joins TRBV24-1 and TRBJ1-4, with D uncertain. The length of the CDR3 is 12 residues. Deletions cut 3 bases from V and 7 bases from J, with 5 bases between. Germline loops: CDR1 KGHDR, CDR2 SFDVKD. CDR3 nucleotides: TGTGCCACCAGTGATCCGAGTGAAAAACTGTTTTTT. It yields the protein CATSDPSEKLFF.

This clonotype was seen many times. This CDR3 reads CSAEPLGLAEEEQFF. The CDR3 DNA follows: TGCAGTGCTGAACCCTTGGGACTAGCGGAAGAAGAGCAGTTCTTC. The rearrangement links TRBV20-1 to TRBJ2-1, with TRBD2 matching 11 bases. The ends lost 5 bases at V and 10 bases at J; junction bases unmatched: 13. The CDR3 contains 15 residues. Germline CDR1 is DFQATT and CDR2 is SNEGSKA (reference sequence).

This clonotype has a handful of counts. The chain employs TRBV4-2 and TRBJ2-7, with 7 bases identical to TRBD2. There are 16 residues in the CDR3. In germline, CDR1 is LGHNA, CDR2 YNFKEQ. Trimming at V came to 1 base and at J to 3 bases, leaving 9 bases not matched to a gene. The CDR3 DNA is TGTGCCAGCAGCCAAGGTGGGAGCGGGGAGAGCTACGAGCAGTACTTC. Protein product: CASSQGGSGESYEQYF.

This clonotype has at least ten counts. This chain links TRBV7-2 with TRBJ2-1; TRBD2 matches at 9 bases. CDR3 length: 16 residues. The junction had 13 bases not matched to a gene; V was cut back by 6 bases and J by 7 bases. CDR1 and CDR2 (germline): SGHTA, FQGNSA. CDR3 sequence: CASSRSISGRGNEQFF. CDR3 DNA: TGTGCCAGCAGTCGTAGTATTAGCGGGAGAGGGAATGAGCAGTTCTTC.

This clonotype has at least ten counts. This rearrangement joins TRBV7-2 to TRBJ1-1, with D possibly matching TRBD1 (5 bases). Trimming pared 1 base from V and 0 bases from J, leaving 18 bases between. CDR1 and CDR2 (germline): SGHTA, FQGNSA. The CDR3 extends over 18 amino acids. The CDR3 bases are TGTGCCAGCAGCTTAGATGGTACGGGGAAGGGACTGAACACTGAAGCTTTCTTT. It translates to CASSLDGTGKGLNTEAFF.

V is TRBV9 and J is TRBJ2-5, with TRBD2 as a possible D gene (5 bases). CDR3 length equals 14 residues. CDR1 SGDLS and CDR2 YYNGEE come from the germline V gene. V lost 0 bases to trimming and J lost 4 bases, with 10 bases between them. CDR3 loop: CASSVGEGLETQYF. CDR3 DNA: TGTGCCAGCAGCGTAGGTGAGGGCCTAGAGACCCAGTACTTC.

This chain uses TRBV7-2 with TRBJ2-2, with D possibly called TRBD1 or TRBD2 (5 bases each). Trimming removed 5 bases from V and 11 bases from J, with 12 bases in between. CDR3 length: 12 residues. Germline V lookup: CDR1 SGHTA, CDR2 FQGNSA. CDR3 DNA sequence: TGTGCCAGCAGCCGGTCAGGGAGTGAGCTGTTTTTT. Residues: CASSRSGSELFF.

This chain uses TRBV19 with TRBJ2-1, with 9 bases identical to TRBD2. Germline V gene data show CDR1 as LNHDA and CDR2 as SQIVND (reference sequence). The CDR3 runs to 17 residues. The junction had 10 bases not matched to a gene; V was cut back by 7 bases and J by 0 bases. CDR3 coding DNA: TGTGCCAGTATTTCTAGCGGGACCCCCAGCTCCTACAATGAGCAGTTCTTC. Encoded protein: CASISSGTPSSYNEQFF.

The chain links TRBV5-6 to TRBJ2-1; the match to TRBD2 covers 7 bases. The CDR3 spans 15 residues. The ends lost 0 bases at V and 3 bases at J; junction bases unmatched: 3. Germline CDR1 is SGHDT and CDR2 is YYEEEE. For the CDR3, the DNA is TGTGCCAGCAGCTTGGAGGCGGGAGTCTACAATGAGCAGTTCTTC. Its translation is CASSLEAGVYNEQFF.

This clonotype was recorded many times. The chain has TRBV7-2 and TRBJ2-7; possibly TRBD2 for D (6 bases). CDR1 and CDR2 from the germline V gene are SGHTA and FQGNSA. Between the trimmed V and J ends, which lost 1 base and 4 bases, there was a span of 8 bases. This CDR3 spans 13 amino acids. The CDR3 here is CASSLVGGYEQYV. The CDR3 DNA is TGTGCCAGCAGCTTAGTGGGGGGATACGAGCAGTACGTC.

This clonotype appeared a few times. The rearrangement links TRBV15 to TRBJ2-7; 10 bases agree with TRBD1. The CDR3 spans 15 residues. The V gene end was trimmed by 4 bases and the J gene end by 2 bases; junction bases not matched to a gene: 5. Germline assignment: CDR1 LNHNV and CDR2 YYDKDF (reference sequence). CDR3 protein: CATSIGQGETYEQYF. Written as DNA, the CDR3 is TGTGCCACCAGCATAGGACAGGGGGAGACCTACGAGCAGTACTTC.

The chain uses TRBV19 and TRBJ2-1; D remains unclear. Germline CDR1 LNHDA, CDR2 SQIVND (reference sequence). Trimming cost V 3 bases and J 3 bases, with 6 bases left between them. The CDR3 is 13 residues long. The CDR3 is CASSIIIYNEQFF. The CDR3 DNA reads as TGTGCCAGTAGTATTATTATCTACAATGAGCAGTTCTTC.

This clonotype has a handful of counts. V is TRBV7-2 and J is TRBJ1-1, with D possibly TRBD1 on 5 matching bases. V was clipped by 5 bases and J by 10 bases, with 20 bases between them. This CDR3 spans 14 amino acids. Germline CDR1 reads SGHTA; CDR2 reads FQGNSA. The CDR3 is CASSPQDRGLIAFF. The CDR3, as DNA: TGTGCCAGCAGCCCACAAGATAGGGGATTAATAGCTTTCTTT.

This clonotype was recorded many times. CDR3 loop: CASSRRQGANTEAFF. The CDR3 DNA is TGTGCCAGCAGCCGACGCCAGGGAGCAAACACTGAAGCTTTCTTT. The chain combines TRBV7-2 with TRBJ1-1; TRBD1 is a possible D gene (5 bases). The germline V and J ends were trimmed by 5 bases and 2 bases, with 15 bases remaining between them. The CDR3 is 15 amino acids. Per germline, CDR1 SGHTA and CDR2 FQGNSA.

The chain combines TRBV7-9 with TRBJ1-2, with D possibly being TRBD1 (5 bases). Germline CDR1 reads SEHNR; CDR2 reads FQNEAQ (reference sequence). Deletions cut 6 bases from V and 4 bases from J, with 18 bases between. The length of the CDR3 is 15 residues. The CDR3 is CASSLGAVGGYGYTF. The CDR3 bases are TGTGCCAGCAGTCTAGGGGCTGTTGGCGGCTATGGCTACACCTTC.

This rearrangement joins TRBV10-3 to TRBJ2-7, with D unresolved. The CDR3 runs to 16 residues. Germline-derived CDR1 and CDR2 are ENHRY and SYGVKD. Trimming removed 4 bases from V and 2 bases from J, with 18 bases in between. CDR3 DNA: TGTGCCATCAGTGCCCTTTTAGGTTGGCTTCCCTACGAGCAGTACTTC. Translating it yields CAISALLGWLPYEQYF.